This entry is about one T cell receptor (beta chain). What it binds is not known. With 60 Vbeta and 13 Jbeta primers, the PCR was carried out. Under the authors' procedure: In a later analysis, of 79 million or so unique beta chains, roughly 9.9 million appeared in at least two donors. Profiling relied on immunoSEQ multiplex PCR, and the TCRdb table lists in-frame clones only, not all of them. Clone size and V and J calls were adopted from that table, with D and trimming inferred from the DNA. Of 150,000 to 200,000 clones listed, about 82% were seen once; the top ten hold about 2.3%. The CDR3 loop spans 16 amino acids. Trimming removed 4 bases from V and 0 bases from J, with 16 bases in between. The germline gives CDR1 SGHRS, CDR2 YFSETQ. The data originate from a study of cytomegalovirus exposure and HLA in healthy donors. Overall study context: Of roughly 400 genotyped donors, about 81% clustered with self-reported Caucasian donors. Findings of the study overall: As a later analysis showed, a missense DCLRE1C variant was linked to trimming of TCR beta V- and J-genes. An analysis done earlier found most TCR beta V segments productive about 87% or about 30% of the time.

The V and J genes are TRBV5-1 and TRBJ1-2; maybe TRBD1 (6 bases). The sequence derives from a woman in her forties or fifties in good health and CMV-seronegative. The sequenced sample was PBMCs. This CDR3 is CASSPQGQRANYGYTF. CDR3 DNA: TGCGCCAGCAGCCCCCAGGGACAACGAGCTAACTATGGCTACACCTTC.